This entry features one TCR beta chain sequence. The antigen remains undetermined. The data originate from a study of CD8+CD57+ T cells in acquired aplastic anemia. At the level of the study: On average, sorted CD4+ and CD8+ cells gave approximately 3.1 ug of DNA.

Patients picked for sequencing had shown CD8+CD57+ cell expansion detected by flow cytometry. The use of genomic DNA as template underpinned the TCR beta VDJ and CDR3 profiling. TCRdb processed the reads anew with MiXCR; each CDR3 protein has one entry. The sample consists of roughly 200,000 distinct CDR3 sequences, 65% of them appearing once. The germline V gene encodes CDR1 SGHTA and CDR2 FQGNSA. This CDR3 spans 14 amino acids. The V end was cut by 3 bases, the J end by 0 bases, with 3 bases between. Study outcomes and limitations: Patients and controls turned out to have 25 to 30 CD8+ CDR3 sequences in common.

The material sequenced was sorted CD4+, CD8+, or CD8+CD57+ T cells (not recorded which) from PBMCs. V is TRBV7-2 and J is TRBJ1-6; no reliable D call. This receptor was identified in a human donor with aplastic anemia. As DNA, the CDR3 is TGTGCCAGCAGCTTGAACTCCTATAATTCACCCCTCCACTTT. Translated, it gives CASSLNSYNSPLHF.